The T cell receptor beta chain described here comes from a study of a mutant IDH1 vaccine in newly diagnosed glioma. Method: immunoSEQ multiplex PCR; TCRdb's copy keeps in-frame clones and lacks some. The sample holds tens of thousands of clones, more than 75% seen once. Germline loops: CDR1 SNHLY, CDR2 FYNNEI. Trimming stripped 0 bases from V and 6 bases from J, with 15 bases between. The CDR3 totals 16 residues. Time point indicated: week 23, last vaccination. The study gave 300 ug of mutant IDH1 20-mer peptide per vaccine dose, with topical imiquimod. Comment on this clone: The antigen is not known.

The input for sequencing was PBMCs, taken from a glioma patient whose treatment included an IDH1 peptide vaccine. The clonotype comes from a man in his thirties or forties with glioma. V gene TRBV2 combines with J gene TRBJ1-5, with D unclear. The CDR3 loop reads CASSEALGLGGQPQHF. CDR3 DNA sequence: TGTGCCAGCAGTGAAGCGCTGGGCCTTGGAGGTCAGCCCCAGCATTTT.